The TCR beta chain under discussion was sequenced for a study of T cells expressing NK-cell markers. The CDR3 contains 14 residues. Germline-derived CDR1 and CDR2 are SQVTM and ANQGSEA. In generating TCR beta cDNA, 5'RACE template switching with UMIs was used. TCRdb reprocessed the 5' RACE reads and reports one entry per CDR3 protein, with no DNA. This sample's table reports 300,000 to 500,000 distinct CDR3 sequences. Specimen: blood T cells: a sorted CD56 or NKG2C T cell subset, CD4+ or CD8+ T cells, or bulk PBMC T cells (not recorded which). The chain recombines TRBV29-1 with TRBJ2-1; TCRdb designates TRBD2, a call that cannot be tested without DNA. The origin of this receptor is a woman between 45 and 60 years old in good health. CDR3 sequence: CSTAGTSGYNEQFF.